This T cell receptor (beta chain) derives from a study of beta chain features in type 1 diabetes. What was sequenced were expressed TCRB transcripts, since all of the isolated RNA had been reverse transcribed. This table comes from immunoSEQ multiplex PCR, and its TCRdb copy is limited to in-frame clones, with some not included. The data hold hundreds of thousands of clones, with 30% observed a single time. The CDR3 totals 15 residues. With V trimmed by 0 bases and J by 4 bases, 7 bases remained unmatched. Germline V lookup: CDR1 SGDLS, CDR2 YYNGEE. The sequenced sample consisted of naive CD4+ T cells from blood. The TCR comes from a young man in good health. The gene calls are TRBV9 and TRBJ2-7; TRBD2 agrees at 7 bases. The CDR3 spells CASSVAAGERYEQYF. CDR3 in DNA: TGTGCCAGCAGCGTAGCGGCGGGAGAAAGGTACGAGCAGTACTTC.